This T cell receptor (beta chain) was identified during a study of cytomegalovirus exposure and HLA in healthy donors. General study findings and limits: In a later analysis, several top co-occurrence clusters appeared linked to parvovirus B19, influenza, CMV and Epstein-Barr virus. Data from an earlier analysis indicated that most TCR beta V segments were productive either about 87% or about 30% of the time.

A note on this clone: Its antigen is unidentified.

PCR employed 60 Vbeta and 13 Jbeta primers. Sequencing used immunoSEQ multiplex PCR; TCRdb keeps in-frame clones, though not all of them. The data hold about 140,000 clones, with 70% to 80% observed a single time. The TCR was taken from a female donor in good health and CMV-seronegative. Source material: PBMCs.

Here the CDR3 DNA reads TGTGCCAGCAGCTCCCGGGACACAGATACGCAGTATTTT. Amino acid sequence: CASSSRDTDTQYF. The chain has TRBV7-3 and TRBJ2-3, with D maybe TRBD2 (5 bases). Germline loops: CDR1 SGHTA, CDR2 FQGTGA. V was shortened by 4 bases and J by 2 bases, with 7 bases between the two germline ends. The CDR3 sequence is 13 residues long.